This T cell receptor beta chain appears in the sequencing data of a study of T-cell reconstitution after alpha-beta-depleted transplantation in children. This sample's TCRbeta library carried unique molecular identifier barcodes. Each CDR3 protein is one row after TCRdb ran MiXCR on the PCR reads. This sample has roughly 300,000 distinct CDR3 sequences; 10% to 13% occur once, and the top ten carry approximately 2.3%. The CDR3 is 14 residues long. Between the trimmed V and J ends, which lost 0 bases and 1 base, there was a span of 8 bases. Germline V gene data show CDR1 as SGDLS and CDR2 as YYNGEE. The sequencing here drew on PBMCs from the stem cell graft donor, taken from the stem cell graft. The gene calls are TRBV9 and TRBJ2-7; D remains unclear. The sequence came from a human donor who donated a stem cell graft to a child with acute lymphoblastic leukemia. The CDR3 loop is CASSVAANSYEQYF. DNA of the CDR3: TGTGCCAGCAGCGTAGCTGCAAATTCCTACGAGCAGTACTTC.